Listed below are T cell receptor beta chains from one sample, sequenced in a study of cytomegalovirus exposure and HLA in healthy donors. Using immunoSEQ multiplex PCR, the repertoire was profiled, and TCRdb retains in-frame clones only, with some absent. The sample shows 100,000 to 150,000 clones, around 94% of them seen only once. Sequencing was carried out using PBMCs. Receptors were obtained from a woman in her late teens or twenties in good health and CMV-seronegative. Each CDR3 is given with its conserved first and last residue. D genes are given only for firm matches. Not all rows give a size; the values are once, few, many and, for expanded clones, a class.

clone_size: -; j_call: TRBJ1-1; v_call: TRBV6-1; d_call: TRBD1; cdr3_nt: TGTGCCAGCAGTGAAAAGTTAGGGACAGCCCTGAACACTGAAGCTTTCTTT; cdr3_aa: CASSEKLGTALNTEAFF
clone_size: -; j_call: TRBJ1-2; v_call: TRBV20-1; d_call: -; cdr3_nt: TGCAGTGCTAGCCCCGACATATTCTACACCTTC; cdr3_aa: CSASPDIFYTF
clone_size: -; j_call: TRBJ2-7; v_call: TRBV20-1; d_call: TRBD2; cdr3_nt: TGCAGTGCTTGGACTAGCTACGAGCAGTACTTC; cdr3_aa: CSAWTSYEQYF
clone_size: -; j_call: TRBJ2-7; v_call: TRBV10-2; d_call: TRBD1; cdr3_nt: TGCGCCAGCAGTGATACAGGGGGCTCCTACGAGCAGTACTTC; cdr3_aa: CASSDTGGSYEQYF
clone_size: -; j_call: TRBJ2-6; v_call: TRBV27; d_call: TRBD1; cdr3_nt: TGTGCCAGCAGTAAGGACAGGAACCCTGGGGCCAACGTCCTGACTTTC; cdr3_aa: CASSKDRNPGANVLTF
clone_size: once; j_call: TRBJ1-2; v_call: TRBV15; d_call: -; cdr3_nt: TGTGCCACCAGCTCTCTGACGGGAGTCTATGGCTACACCTTC; cdr3_aa: CATSSLTGVYGYTF
clone_size: once; j_call: TRBJ2-2; v_call: TRBV6-1; d_call: -; cdr3_nt: TGTGCCAGCAGCCTAGGGGGGGGGAACACCGGGGAGCTGTTTTTT; cdr3_aa: CASSLGGGNTGELFF
clone_size: -; j_call: TRBJ2-7; v_call: TRBV18; d_call: -; cdr3_nt: TGTGCCAGCTCACTAATGGACACGGTCTACGAGCAGTACTTC; cdr3_aa: CASSLMDTVYEQYF
clone_size: once; j_call: TRBJ2-7; v_call: TRBV7-2; d_call: -; cdr3_nt: TGTGCCAGCAGCTTAGGGTCCAGGGGCCGTCCCTACGAGCAGTACTTC; cdr3_aa: CASSLGSRGRPYEQYF
clone_size: -; j_call: TRBJ1-1; v_call: TRBV15; d_call: -; cdr3_nt: TGTGCCACCAGCCTTTCTCTAACAGGCATGAACACTGAAGCTTTCTTT; cdr3_aa: CATSLSLTGMNTEAFF
clone_size: -; j_call: TRBJ2-5; v_call: TRBV10-3; d_call: TRBD1; cdr3_nt: TGTGCCATCAGTACAGACAGGGAAGAGACCCAGTACTTC; cdr3_aa: CAISTDREETQYF
clone_size: -; j_call: TRBJ2-7; v_call: TRBV7-9; d_call: -; cdr3_nt: TGTGCCAGCAGCTTAGAAGGCGGCATCCCTTCCTACGAGCAGTACTTC; cdr3_aa: CASSLEGGIPSYEQYF
clone_size: -; j_call: TRBJ2-1; v_call: TRBV16; d_call: -; cdr3_nt: TGTGCCAGCAGCCAATTGGACTTCAGGGGAGGGAATGAGCAGTTCTTC; cdr3_aa: CASSQLDFRGGNEQFF
clone_size: -; j_call: TRBJ1-2; v_call: TRBV5-1; d_call: -; cdr3_nt: TGCGCCAGCAGCTTGGGGGCAGGGGCTCGCTATGGCTACACCTTC; cdr3_aa: CASSLGAGARYGYTF
clone_size: -; j_call: TRBJ2-5; v_call: TRBV4-2; d_call: -; cdr3_nt: TGTGCCAGCAGCCAAGATTTACGCGGATCCATGGAGACCCAGTACTTC; cdr3_aa: CASSQDLRGSMETQYF
clone_size: -; j_call: TRBJ2-6; v_call: TRBV5-1; d_call: TRBD1; cdr3_nt: TGCGCCAGCAGCTTGGAGGATGGGACAGCTTTCTCTGGGGCCAACGTCCTGACTTTC; cdr3_aa: CASSLEDGTAFSGANVLTF
clone_size: -; j_call: TRBJ1-5; v_call: TRBV7-2; d_call: TRBD1; cdr3_nt: TGTGCCAGCAGCTTACATGTTCTGGCAGGGGGCCGTCAGCCCCAGCATTTT; cdr3_aa: CASSLHVLAGGRQPQHF
clone_size: -; j_call: TRBJ2-1; v_call: TRBV5-1; d_call: TRBD2; cdr3_nt: TGCGCCAGCAGCTTGCTAGCGGGGGAGTCCAATGAGCAGTTCTTC; cdr3_aa: CASSLLAGESNEQFF
clone_size: -; j_call: TRBJ1-5; v_call: TRBV4-1; d_call: -; cdr3_nt: TGCGCCAGCAGCCAAGACAGGGGTGAGGAGCCCCAGCATTTT; cdr3_aa: CASSQDRGEEPQHF
clone_size: -; j_call: TRBJ1-5; v_call: TRBV7-2; d_call: TRBD1; cdr3_nt: TGTGCCAGCAGCTTGTGGGGACAGACAAATCAGCCCCAGCATTTT; cdr3_aa: CASSLWGQTNQPQHF
clone_size: -; j_call: TRBJ2-5; v_call: TRBV5-4; d_call: TRBD2; cdr3_nt: TGTGCCAGCAGCCCCAGCTTAGGCGGGGGAGAGACCCAGTACTTC; cdr3_aa: CASSPSLGGGETQYF
clone_size: -; j_call: TRBJ2-7; v_call: TRBV7-2; d_call: TRBD2; cdr3_nt: TGTGCCAGCAGCTTGACTAGCGGGAGAGACGAGCAGTACTTC; cdr3_aa: CASSLTSGRDEQYF
clone_size: -; j_call: TRBJ1-5; v_call: TRBV28; d_call: -; cdr3_nt: TGTGCCAGCAGGCGGAGCAATCAGCCCCAGCATTTT; cdr3_aa: CASRRSNQPQHF
clone_size: -; j_call: TRBJ1-1; v_call: TRBV28; d_call: -; cdr3_nt: TGTGCCAGCACCTCGGGACACAGGAAAGGAGGCACTGAAGCTTTCTTT; cdr3_aa: CASTSGHRKGGTEAFF
clone_size: -; j_call: TRBJ2-5; v_call: TRBV28; d_call: TRBD1; cdr3_nt: TGTGCCAGCACCCCAAGTGTTGGACAGGGGCTGATAGAGACCCAGTACTTC; cdr3_aa: CASTPSVGQGLIETQYF
clone_size: -; j_call: TRBJ1-1; v_call: TRBV10-3; d_call: TRBD1; cdr3_nt: TGTGCCACCCACGACAGGGCCGGGGGCACTGAAGCTTTCTTT; cdr3_aa: CATHDRAGGTEAFF
clone_size: -; j_call: TRBJ1-6; v_call: TRBV15; d_call: -; cdr3_nt: TGTGCCACCAGCAGAGATTATCCGGTTAATTCACCCCTCCACTTT; cdr3_aa: CATSRDYPVNSPLHF
clone_size: once; j_call: TRBJ2-2; v_call: TRBV7-2; d_call: -; cdr3_nt: TGTGCCAGCAGGACCGGGACAACGAACACCGGGGAGCTGTTTTTT; cdr3_aa: CASRTGTTNTGELFF
clone_size: once; j_call: TRBJ2-7; v_call: TRBV6-6; d_call: TRBD2; cdr3_nt: TGTGCCAGCAGTCTAGGACCGGGACTAGAGAACGAGCAGTACTTC; cdr3_aa: CASSLGPGLENEQYF
clone_size: -; j_call: TRBJ2-6; v_call: TRBV9; d_call: -; cdr3_nt: TGTGCCAGCAGCGTAGACAGTTCTGGGGCCAACGTCCTGACTTTC; cdr3_aa: CASSVDSSGANVLTF
clone_size: -; j_call: TRBJ1-6; v_call: TRBV6-4; d_call: TRBD1; cdr3_nt: TGTGCCAGCAGGGCGGGACAGGGGGCATCACCCCTCCACTTT; cdr3_aa: CASRAGQGASPLHF
clone_size: -; j_call: TRBJ1-4; v_call: TRBV18; d_call: -; cdr3_nt: TGTGCCAGCTCAATCGGGACTGTCCGTAATGAAAAACTGTTTTTT; cdr3_aa: CASSIGTVRNEKLFF
clone_size: -; j_call: TRBJ1-5; v_call: TRBV29-1; d_call: -; cdr3_nt: TGCAGCGTTGACGAGGGGGATCAGCCCCAGCATTTT; cdr3_aa: CSVDEGDQPQHF
clone_size: -; j_call: TRBJ2-5; v_call: TRBV7-2; d_call: TRBD2; cdr3_nt: TGTGCCAGCAGCTTAGTTGGGACTACTCAAGAGACCCAGTACTTC; cdr3_aa: CASSLVGTTQETQYF
clone_size: -; j_call: TRBJ2-5; v_call: TRBV5-1; d_call: TRBD1; cdr3_nt: TGCGCCAGCAGCTCTGGGACAGGGGCAGAGACCCAGTACTTC; cdr3_aa: CASSSGTGAETQYF
clone_size: few; j_call: TRBJ2-1; v_call: TRBV19; d_call: TRBD1; cdr3_nt: TGTGCCAGTAGTTTACAACCTGGACAGGGACCCTCCTACAATGAGCAGTTCTTC; cdr3_aa: CASSLQPGQGPSYNEQFF
clone_size: -; j_call: TRBJ2-7; v_call: TRBV5-1; d_call: -; cdr3_nt: TGCGCCAGCAGCGCCGACCAGGGCTACGAGCAGTACTTC; cdr3_aa: CASSADQGYEQYF
clone_size: -; j_call: TRBJ2-7; v_call: TRBV27; d_call: TRBD2; cdr3_nt: TGTGCCAGCGCACAGCGGGAGACGTACGAGCAGTACTTC; cdr3_aa: CASAQRETYEQYF
clone_size: -; j_call: TRBJ2-2; v_call: TRBV7-6; d_call: -; cdr3_nt: TGTGCCAGCAGCTTAGTTAGCGGGGAGCTGTTTTTT; cdr3_aa: CASSLVSGELFF
clone_size: -; j_call: TRBJ2-7; v_call: TRBV6-5; d_call: -; cdr3_nt: TGTGCCAGCAGTTACGCGGCAGGGGACGAGCAGTACTTC; cdr3_aa: CASSYAAGDEQYF
clone_size: -; j_call: TRBJ2-2; v_call: TRBV28; d_call: -; cdr3_nt: TGTGCCAGCAAGGGGCGCGGGGCCGGGGAGCTGTTTTTT; cdr3_aa: CASKGRGAGELFF
clone_size: -; j_call: TRBJ1-2; v_call: TRBV30; d_call: -; cdr3_nt: TGTGCCTGGAGTGGTATCGACAATACTTATGGCTACACCTTC; cdr3_aa: CAWSGIDNTYGYTF
clone_size: -; j_call: TRBJ1-2; v_call: TRBV4-1; d_call: TRBD1; cdr3_nt: TGCGCCAGCAGCCAAGGGCAGGGGGCCGAAGGCTACACCTTC; cdr3_aa: CASSQGQGAEGYTF
clone_size: -; j_call: TRBJ2-7; v_call: TRBV5-4; d_call: -; cdr3_nt: TGTGCCAGCAGCTTGGGCCCAATACAGGAAGACTACGAGCAGTACTTC; cdr3_aa: CASSLGPIQEDYEQYF
clone_size: -; j_call: TRBJ2-7; v_call: TRBV7-2; d_call: TRBD2; cdr3_nt: TGTGCCAGCAGCTTAGGAGGAGCGGGAGGCACCTACGAGCAGTACTTC; cdr3_aa: CASSLGGAGGTYEQYF
clone_size: -; j_call: TRBJ2-1; v_call: TRBV6-5; d_call: TRBD2; cdr3_nt: TGTGCCAGCAGTTCTATAGCGGGAGTAAGCGAGCAGTTCTTC; cdr3_aa: CASSSIAGVSEQFF
clone_size: -; j_call: TRBJ2-1; v_call: TRBV29-1; d_call: TRBD2; cdr3_nt: TGCAGCGCAAAAAAACTACCCATTTCCGGGACTAGAACTTATGAGCAGTTCTTC; cdr3_aa: CSAKKLPISGTRTYEQFF
clone_size: -; j_call: TRBJ2-7; v_call: TRBV28; d_call: TRBD1; cdr3_nt: TGTGCCAGCAGTTTATCCCCCGGGACAGGGAACGAGCAGTACTTC; cdr3_aa: CASSLSPGTGNEQYF
clone_size: once; j_call: TRBJ1-5; v_call: TRBV7-2; d_call: -; cdr3_nt: TGTGCCAGCAGCCCGCACACAGGGCTAGGGCAGCCCCAGCATTTT; cdr3_aa: CASSPHTGLGQPQHF
clone_size: -; j_call: TRBJ2-7; v_call: TRBV19; d_call: -; cdr3_nt: TGTGCCAGTAGTGGGGCAGCAGCCTACGAGCAGTACTTC; cdr3_aa: CASSGAAAYEQYF
clone_size: few; j_call: TRBJ2-7; v_call: TRBV10-3; d_call: TRBD2; cdr3_nt: TGTGCCATCAGTGCTAGCGGGAGCTCCTACGAGCAGTACTTC; cdr3_aa: CAISASGSSYEQYF
clone_size: -; j_call: TRBJ2-1; v_call: TRBV7-3; d_call: TRBD2; cdr3_nt: TGTGCCAGCAGCAAATCGAGCGGGAGCTCAAATGAGCAGTTCTTC; cdr3_aa: CASSKSSGSSNEQFF
clone_size: -; j_call: TRBJ2-4; v_call: TRBV5-6; d_call: -; cdr3_nt: TGTGCCAGCAGCTTTGCGGGGACCCCGGACATTCAGTACTTC; cdr3_aa: CASSFAGTPDIQYF
clone_size: -; j_call: TRBJ1-2; v_call: TRBV5-1; d_call: TRBD1; cdr3_nt: TGCGCCAGCAGCTTGGTGCCAGGGGGGAACTATGGCTACACCTTC; cdr3_aa: CASSLVPGGNYGYTF
clone_size: -; j_call: TRBJ2-1; v_call: TRBV7-3; d_call: TRBD2; cdr3_nt: TGTGCCAGCAGCTTAGGTCCTAGCGGGAGGGCCGTAAATGAGCAGTTCTTC; cdr3_aa: CASSLGPSGRAVNEQFF
clone_size: -; j_call: TRBJ2-7; v_call: TRBV7-2; d_call: -; cdr3_nt: TGTGCCAGCAGCTCAGAGGGTGCCTACGAGCAGTACTTC; cdr3_aa: CASSSEGAYEQYF
clone_size: -; j_call: TRBJ1-5; v_call: TRBV19; d_call: -; cdr3_nt: TGTGCCAGTAGTATAGGTGCAGGTAATCAGCCCCAGCATTTT; cdr3_aa: CASSIGAGNQPQHF